What follows are 3 T cell receptor beta chains derived from one specimen sequenced in a study of T cells in Graves' hyperthyroidism and ophthalmopathy. From RNA transcripts, TCR beta CDR3 regions were amplified. The TCR CDR3 first-round RT-PCR relied on the HTBI primer set. TCRdb called the multiplex PCR reads again in MiXCR, with one record for every CDR3 protein. Of 550,000 to 600,000 distinct CDR3 sequences listed, around 17% are singletons. Sequencing input: blood. The receptors stem from a woman between 18 and 30 years old with Graves' hyperthyroidism.

This clonotype has a count of ten or more. The chain joins TRBV5-1 to TRBJ1-1; 9 positions agree with TRBD1. The trim removed 0 bases at V and 3 bases at J, leaving 0 bases unmatched. There are 14 residues in the CDR3. Looked up from germline, CDR1 is SGHRS and CDR2 is YFSETQ. Written as DNA, the CDR3 is TGCGCCAGCAGCTTGGGGACAGGGGACACTGAAGCTTTCTTT. Its protein product is CASSLGTGDTEAFF.

The genes are TRBV19 and TRBJ2-1, with 10 bases fitting TRBD2. The CDR3 has 16 amino acids. V lost 3 bases, J lost 8 bases, and 10 bases stayed unmatched. Per the germline V gene, CDR1 is LNHDA and CDR2 is SQIVND (reference sequence). The CDR3 spells CASSITSGRAGDEQFF. The CDR3 nucleotides are TGTGCCAGTAGTATCACAAGCGGGAGGGCCGGGGATGAGCAGTTCTTC.

Ten or more counts support this clonotype. J is TRBJ1-1 and V is TRBV12-3 or TRBV12-4; possible D gene TRBD1, 5 bases. The ends were cut back, 4 bases at V and 3 bases at J, with 12 bases in the middle. There are 14 residues in the CDR3. CDR3 protein: CASSSGTLDTEAFF. DNA for the CDR3: TGTGCCAGCAGTTCCGGGACGCTGGACACTGAAGCTTTCTTT.